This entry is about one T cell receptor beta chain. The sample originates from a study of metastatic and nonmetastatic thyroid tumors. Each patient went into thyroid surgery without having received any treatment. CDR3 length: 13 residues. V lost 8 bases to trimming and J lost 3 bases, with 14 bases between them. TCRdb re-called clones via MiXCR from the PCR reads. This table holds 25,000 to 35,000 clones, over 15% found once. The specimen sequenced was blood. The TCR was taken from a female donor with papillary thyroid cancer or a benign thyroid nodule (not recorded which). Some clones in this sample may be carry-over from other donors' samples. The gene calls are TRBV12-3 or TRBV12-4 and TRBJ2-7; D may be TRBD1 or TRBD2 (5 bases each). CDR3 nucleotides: TGTGCCAGCGGAAGGGACCAATTCTACGAGCAGTACTTC. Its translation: CASGRDQFYEQYF.